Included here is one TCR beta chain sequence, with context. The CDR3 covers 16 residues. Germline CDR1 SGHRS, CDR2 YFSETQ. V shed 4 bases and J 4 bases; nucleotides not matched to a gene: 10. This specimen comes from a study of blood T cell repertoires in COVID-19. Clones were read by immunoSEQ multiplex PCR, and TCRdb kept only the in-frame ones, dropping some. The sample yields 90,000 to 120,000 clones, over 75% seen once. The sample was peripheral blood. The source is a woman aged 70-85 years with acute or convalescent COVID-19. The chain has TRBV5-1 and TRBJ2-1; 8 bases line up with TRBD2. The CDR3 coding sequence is TGCGCCAGCAGCCCGGACATGCGGGGGGAGTACAATGAGCAGTTCTTC. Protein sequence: CASSPDMRGEYNEQFF. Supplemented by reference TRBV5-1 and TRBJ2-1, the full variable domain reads KAGVTQTPRYLIKTRGQQVTLSCSPISGHRSVSWYQQTPGQGLQFLFEYFSETQRNKGNFPGRFSGRQFSNSRSEMNVSTLELGDSALYLCASSPDMRGEYNEQFFGPGTRLTVL.